This T cell receptor (beta chain) was documented in a study of PD-1 blockade in classical Hodgkin lymphoma (dated by TCRdb to between 2020 and 2021). For context, the study as a whole: Nivolumab dosing was 3 mg/kg intravenously every 2 weeks, continuing until either disease progression or unacceptable toxicity. The study used TCR beta sequencing and CyTOF to define a peripheral blood immune signature of response to PD-1 blockade in classical Hodgkin lymphoma.

Genomic DNA was extracted with the Qiagen DNeasy kit from unsorted PBMCs and from negatively selected CD4+ and CD8+ fractions. Using primers that anneal to V and J segments, immunoSEQ multiplex PCR amplified the TCR beta CDR3 regions. A synthetic immune receptor repertoire was used to minimize amplification bias, and remaining bias was computationally removed after sequencing. The study's own analysis went as follows. Repertoire diversity was quantified as the Shannon entropy index using custom Python scripts. The unsorted, CD4+ and CD8+ repertoires were each analyzed separately, with the exception of combined analyses, where CD4+ and CD8+ sequences were merged in silico. Clonal expansion was defined as a frequency increase of at least 2-fold after treatment compared with C1D1, and clones undetected at baseline were assigned a pseudocount of 0.5. Clones with 0 or 1 copy at C1D1 were classified as singleton clones, and clones with 2 or more copies were classified as non-singleton clones. By matching protein sequences in sorted samples from the same patient, clones expanded in unsorted samples were annotated as CD4+, CD8+ or unknown. Wilcoxon tests on paired samples were used to test changes in diversity from C1D1 to C4D1. This is the immuneACCESS table as TCRdb keeps it, with only in-frame sequences that have V and J called. A part of the clones is gone; compared with another copy, unresolved V genes explain less than half, and the rest is unexplained. Clonal size and the V and J genes are those of that table, whereas D and trimming came from the DNA. In this sample the table shows fewer than 55,000 clones, roughly 78% of which occur a single time. The ten largest account for 30% to 45% of the sample.

The sample's time point, from its label and the paper: cycle 4 day 1 (C4D1), after five to seven weeks of nivolumab. Relapse after autologous stem cell transplantation had occurred in all trial patients, and cohorts A, B and C were distinguished by prior brentuximab vedotin exposure. The trial cohort was composed of some 57 patients with relapsed/refractory classical Hodgkin lymphoma, for whom complete response, partial response or progressive disease was recorded as best overall response. In the multi-cohort phase II CheckMate 205 trial, trial patients received single-agent nivolumab. An independent review committee assessed best overall response by applying the 2007 International Working Group response criteria. Trial PBMCs were collected just before the start of nivolumab (C1D1) and during therapy at cycle 2 day 1 and cycle 4 day 1. After peripheral blood was drawn into 8 mL Vacutainer Cell Preparation Tubes, PBMCs were isolated by centrifugation and then cryopreserved.

This clone was detected a few times. What antigen it recognizes has not been identified. Base qualities were left out, and no much larger clone turns up one base away. Inclusive of the bounding cysteine and phenylalanine, the CDR3 is 15 residues long. Only CDR3 DNA remains: 45 bases, in frame from the first base. V is pared back by 2 bases and J by 4 bases, with 14 bases lying between the germline termini. Per the germline V gene (reference sequence), MNHNY is the CDR1 and SVGAGI is the CDR2. Overall study outcomes, separate from this receptor: Among trial patients, those achieving complete response had baseline diversity similar to that of newly diagnosed patients, while diversity was significantly lower in partial responders and progressors. Baseline TCR diversity was reported as lower in newly diagnosed patients than in healthy donors, and lower still in relapsed/refractory patients. A significant rise by C4D1 was seen in CD4+ but not CD8+ TCR diversity (p=0.0027 vs p=0.16), with the rise being most apparent in complete responders (p=0.02). Only a single clinical trial cohort was studied, and what caused the repertoire differences, possibly disease activity or prior therapy, remained undefined. Lower diversity was seen in patients whose nivolumab began less than 1 year after ASCT, and these patients were left out of later analyses so that immune reconstitution would not confound the results.

The chain couples TRBV6-6 to TRBJ1-1, with the D segment identity uncertain. Source: peripheral blood mononuclear cells (PBMCs), taken before the fourth cycle of nivolumab. The origin of this receptor is a human donor with classical Hodgkin lymphoma. The DNA reads TGTGCCAGCAGTTACCCCCTATTGGGAGGCACTGAAGCTTTCTTT. Its protein reads: CASSYPLLGGTEAFF.